This T cell receptor beta chain was recorded in a study of CD8 T cells in ankylosing spondylitis. Overall study results and limits: Seemingly characteristic of ankylosing spondylitis blood was a TCR beta motif consisting of about 8 highly homologous variants. Researchers reportedly found disease-linked clones significantly enriched in matched ankylosing spondylitis synovial fluid. CD8+ by phenotype, disease-linked clones were relatively rare in peripheral blood. There were earlier reports of some motif variants in reactive arthritis synovial fluid and blood.

TCRdb reprocessed the 5' RACE reads with MiXCR, giving one entry per CDR3 protein. Among about 250,000 distinct CDR3 sequences listed, more than 25% were seen once. Notes on this clonotype: The antigen is undetermined.

The sequencing input was blood, either unsorted or a sorted T cell fraction (not recorded which). The TCR was taken from a male donor with ankylosing spondylitis or in good health (not recorded which).

The CDR3 coding sequence is TGTGCCAGCAGTGAATTATCGGGGCAGGGGCAAGAGACCCAGTACTTC. Residues: CASSELSGQGQETQYF. This chain joins TRBV25-1 and TRBJ2-5; TRBD1 might be the D (6 bases). Germline V gives CDR1 MGHDK, CDR2 SYGVNS. This CDR3 has 16 residues. Trimming shortened V by 1 base and J by 2 bases, and 14 bases separated the two germline ends.